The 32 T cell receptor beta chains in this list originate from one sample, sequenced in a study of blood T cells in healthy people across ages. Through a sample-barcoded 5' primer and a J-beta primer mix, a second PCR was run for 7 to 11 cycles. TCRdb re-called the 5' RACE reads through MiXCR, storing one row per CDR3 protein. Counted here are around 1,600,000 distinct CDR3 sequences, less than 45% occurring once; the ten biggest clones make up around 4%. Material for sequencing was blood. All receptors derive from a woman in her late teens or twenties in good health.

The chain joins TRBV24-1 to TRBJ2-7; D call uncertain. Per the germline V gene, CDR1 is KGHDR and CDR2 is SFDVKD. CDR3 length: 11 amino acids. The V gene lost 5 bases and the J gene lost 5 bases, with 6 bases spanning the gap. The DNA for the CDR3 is TGTGCCACCAGTGCCGGGCACGAGCAGTACTTC. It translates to CATSAGHEQYF.

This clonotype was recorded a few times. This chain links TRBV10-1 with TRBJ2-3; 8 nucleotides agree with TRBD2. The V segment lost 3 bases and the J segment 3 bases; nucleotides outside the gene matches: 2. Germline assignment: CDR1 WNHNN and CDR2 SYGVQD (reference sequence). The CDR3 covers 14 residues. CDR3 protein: CASSDKRGTDTQYF. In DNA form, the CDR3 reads TGCGCCAGCAGTGATAAGCGGGGGACAGATACGCAGTATTTT.

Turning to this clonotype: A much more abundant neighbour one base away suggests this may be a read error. CDR3 coding DNA: TGCGCCAGCAGCCCCGTGCGCTACGCCTACGAGCAGTACTTC. It encodes CASSPVRYAYEQYF. The chain links TRBV4-3 to TRBJ2-7, with D uncertain. Germline V CDR1 and CDR2: LGHNA, YSLEER. V lost 4 bases and J 2 bases, leaving 12 bases between the germline ends. This CDR3 has 14 residues.

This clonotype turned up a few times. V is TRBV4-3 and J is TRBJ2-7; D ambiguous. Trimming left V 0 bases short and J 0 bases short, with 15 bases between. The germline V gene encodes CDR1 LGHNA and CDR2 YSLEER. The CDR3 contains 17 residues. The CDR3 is CASSQDRTFRFSYEQYF. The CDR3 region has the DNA TGCGCCAGCAGCCAAGATCGCACTTTTCGGTTCTCCTACGAGCAGTACTTC.

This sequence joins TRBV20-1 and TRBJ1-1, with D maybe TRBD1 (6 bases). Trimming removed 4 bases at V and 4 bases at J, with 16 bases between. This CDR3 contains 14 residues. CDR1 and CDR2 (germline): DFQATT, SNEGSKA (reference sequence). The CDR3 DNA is TGCAGTGCTATTCCGGGCCAGGGGTTCACTGAAGCTTTCTTT. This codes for CSAIPGQGFTEAFF.

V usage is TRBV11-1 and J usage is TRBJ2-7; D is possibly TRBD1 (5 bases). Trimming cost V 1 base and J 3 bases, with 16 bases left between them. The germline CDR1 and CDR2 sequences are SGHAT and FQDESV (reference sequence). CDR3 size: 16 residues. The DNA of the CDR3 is TGTGCCAGCAGCTTAGGACAGTATAGTCCCCTCTACGAGCAGTACTTC. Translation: CASSLGQYSPLYEQYF. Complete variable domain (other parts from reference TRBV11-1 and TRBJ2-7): EAEVAQSPRYKITEKSQAVAFWCDPISGHATLYWYRQILGQGPELLVQFQDESVVDDSQLPKDRFSAERLKGVDSTLKIQPAELGDSAMYLCASSLGQYSPLYEQYFGPGTRLTVT.

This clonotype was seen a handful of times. The CDR3 spells CSASRTSGNFPYNEQFF. The CDR3 DNA sequence: TGCAGTGCTAGTAGGACTAGCGGAAATTTCCCCTACAATGAGCAGTTCTTC. V gene TRBV20-1 combines with J gene TRBJ2-1, with TRBD2 matching 10 bases. CDR3 size: 17 residues. In germline, CDR1 is DFQATT, CDR2 SNEGSKA (reference sequence). V dropped 3 bases and J dropped 2; count of bases not matched to a gene: 10.

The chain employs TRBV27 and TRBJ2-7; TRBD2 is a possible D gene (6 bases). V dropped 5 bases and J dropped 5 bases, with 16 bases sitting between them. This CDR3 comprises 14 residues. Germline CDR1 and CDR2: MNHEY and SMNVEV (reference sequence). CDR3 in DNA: TGTGCCAGCAGTCCCGCTCGGGAGATGCACGAGCAGTACTTC. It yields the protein CASSPAREMHEQYF.

The CDR3 coding sequence is TGTGCCAGCAGCGCCTATAGCGGGAGTTATCCCTACAATGAGCAGTTCTTC. Translation gives CASSAYSGSYPYNEQFF. The rearrangement links TRBV11-2 to TRBJ2-1, with 9 bases fitting TRBD2. Germline lookup yields CDR1 SGHAT and CDR2 FQNNGV. The CDR3 totals 17 residues. Trimming cost V 5 bases and J 2 bases; bases outside gene matches: 10.

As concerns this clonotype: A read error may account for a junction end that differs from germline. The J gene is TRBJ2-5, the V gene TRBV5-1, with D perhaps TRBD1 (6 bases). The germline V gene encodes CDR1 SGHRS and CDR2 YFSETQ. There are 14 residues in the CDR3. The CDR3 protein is CVSSLTGQQETQYF. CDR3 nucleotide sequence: TGCGTCAGCAGCCTTACAGGACAGCAAGAGACCCAGTACTTC.

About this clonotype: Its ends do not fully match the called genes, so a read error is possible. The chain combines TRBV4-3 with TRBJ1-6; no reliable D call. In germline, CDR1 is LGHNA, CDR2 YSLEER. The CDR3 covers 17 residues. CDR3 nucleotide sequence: TGCGCCAGCAGCCAAGAGGTACAGAAGCCCAATAATTCACCCCCCCACTTT. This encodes CASSQEVQKPNNSPPHF.

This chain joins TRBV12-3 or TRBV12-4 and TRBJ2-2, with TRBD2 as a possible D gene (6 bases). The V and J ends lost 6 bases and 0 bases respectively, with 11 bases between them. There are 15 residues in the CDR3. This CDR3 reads CASSPAGANTGELFF. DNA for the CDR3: TGTGCCAGCAGCCCAGCGGGCGCGAACACCGGGGAGCTGTTTTTT.

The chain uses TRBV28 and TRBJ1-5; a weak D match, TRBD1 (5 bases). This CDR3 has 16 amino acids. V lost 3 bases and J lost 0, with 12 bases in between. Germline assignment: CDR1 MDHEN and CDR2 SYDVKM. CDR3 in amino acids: CASSLGEDNSNQPQHF. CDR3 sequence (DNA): TGTGCCAGCAGTTTGGGGGAGGACAATAGCAATCAGCCCCAGCATTTT.

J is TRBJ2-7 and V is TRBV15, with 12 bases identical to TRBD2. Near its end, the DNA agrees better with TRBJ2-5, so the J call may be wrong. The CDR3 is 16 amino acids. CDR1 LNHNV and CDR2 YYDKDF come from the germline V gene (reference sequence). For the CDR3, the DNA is TGTGCCACCAGTATACTAGCGGGAGGTCCCCGGGAGACCCAGTACTTC. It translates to CATSILAGGPRETQYF.

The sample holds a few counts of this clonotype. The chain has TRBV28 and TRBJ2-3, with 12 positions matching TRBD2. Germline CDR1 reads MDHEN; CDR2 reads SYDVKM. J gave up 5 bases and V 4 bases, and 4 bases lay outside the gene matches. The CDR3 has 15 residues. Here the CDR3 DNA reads TGTGCCAGCAGTTATCTAGCGGGAGGGCGAGATACGCAGTATTTT. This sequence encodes CASSYLAGGRDTQYF.

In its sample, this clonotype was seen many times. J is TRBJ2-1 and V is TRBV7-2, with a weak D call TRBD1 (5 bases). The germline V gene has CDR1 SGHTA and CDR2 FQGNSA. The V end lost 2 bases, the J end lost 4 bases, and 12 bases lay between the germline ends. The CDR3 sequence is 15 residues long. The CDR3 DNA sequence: TGTGCCAGCAGCTTAAGCAGGGCCATATACAATGAGCAGTTCTTC. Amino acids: CASSLSRAIYNEQFF. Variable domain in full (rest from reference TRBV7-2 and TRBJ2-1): GAGVSQSPSNKVTEKGKDVELRCDPISGHTALYWYRQSLGQGLEFLIYFQGNSAPDKSGLPSDRFSAERTGGSVSTLTIQRTQQEDSAVYLCASSLSRAIYNEQFFGPGTRLTVL.

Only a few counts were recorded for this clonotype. DNA for the CDR3: TGTGCCAGCAGTAGCACTAGCGTGAAGGGTGAGCAGTTCTTC. Amino acid sequence: CASSSTSVKGEQFF. This chain joins TRBV6-2 or TRBV6-3 and TRBJ2-1; 7 nucleotides line up with TRBD2. The junction had 10 bases not matched to a gene; V was cut back by 5 bases and J by 9 bases. CDR1 is MNHEY and CDR2 is SVGEGT in the germline V gene. CDR3 length equals 14 residues.

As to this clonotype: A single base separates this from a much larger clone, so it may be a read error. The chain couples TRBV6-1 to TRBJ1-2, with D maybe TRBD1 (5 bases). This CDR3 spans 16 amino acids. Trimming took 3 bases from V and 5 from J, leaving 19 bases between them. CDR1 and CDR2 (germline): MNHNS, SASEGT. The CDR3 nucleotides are TGTGCCAGCAGTGAGGGGCAGGAAGGTGGTCCTTATGGCTACACCTTC. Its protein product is CASSEGQEGGPYGYTF.

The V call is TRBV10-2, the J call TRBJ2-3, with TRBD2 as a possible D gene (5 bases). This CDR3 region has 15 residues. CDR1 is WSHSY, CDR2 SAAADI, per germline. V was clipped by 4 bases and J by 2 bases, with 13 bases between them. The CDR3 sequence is CASSVQRRYTDTQYF. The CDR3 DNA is TGCGCCAGCAGTGTACAGCGGAGATACACAGATACGCAGTATTTT.

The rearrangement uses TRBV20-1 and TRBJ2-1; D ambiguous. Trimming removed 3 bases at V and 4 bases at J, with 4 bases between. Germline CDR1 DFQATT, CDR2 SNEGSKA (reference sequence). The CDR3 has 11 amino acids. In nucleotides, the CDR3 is TGCAGTGCTAGCGGGTACAATGAGCAGTTCTTC. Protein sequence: CSASGYNEQFF.

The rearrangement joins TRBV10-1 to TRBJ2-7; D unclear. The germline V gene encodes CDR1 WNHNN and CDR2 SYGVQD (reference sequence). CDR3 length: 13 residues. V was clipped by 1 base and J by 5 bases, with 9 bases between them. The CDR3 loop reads CASSEFGLHEQYF. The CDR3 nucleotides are TGCGCCAGCAGTGAGTTTGGGTTGCACGAGCAGTACTTC.

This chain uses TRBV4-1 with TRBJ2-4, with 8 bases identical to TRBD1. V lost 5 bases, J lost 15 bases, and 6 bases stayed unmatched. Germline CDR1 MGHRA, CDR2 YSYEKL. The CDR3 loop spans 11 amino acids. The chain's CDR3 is CASSNDRGMYF. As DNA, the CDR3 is TGCGCCAGCAGCAATGACAGGGGCATGTACTTC.

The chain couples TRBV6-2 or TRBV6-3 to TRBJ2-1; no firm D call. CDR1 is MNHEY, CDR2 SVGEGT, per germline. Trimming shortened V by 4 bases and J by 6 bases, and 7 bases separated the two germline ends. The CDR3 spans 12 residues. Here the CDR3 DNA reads TGTGCCAGCAGTTCAAGGACCAATGAGCAGTTCTTC. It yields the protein CASSSRTNEQFF.

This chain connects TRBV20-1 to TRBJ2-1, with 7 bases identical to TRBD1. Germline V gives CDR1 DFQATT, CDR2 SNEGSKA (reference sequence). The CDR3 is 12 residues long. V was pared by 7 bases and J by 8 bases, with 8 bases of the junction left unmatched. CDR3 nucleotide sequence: TGCAGTGTTTCGACCAGGGGGTATGAGCAGTTCTTC. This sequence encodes CSVSTRGYEQFF.

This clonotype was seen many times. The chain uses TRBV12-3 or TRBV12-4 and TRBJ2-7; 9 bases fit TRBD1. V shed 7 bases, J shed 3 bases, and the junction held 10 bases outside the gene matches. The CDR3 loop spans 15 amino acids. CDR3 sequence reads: CASNNAGTGIYEQYF. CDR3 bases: TGTGCCAGCAACAATGCCGGGACAGGGATCTACGAGCAGTACTTC.

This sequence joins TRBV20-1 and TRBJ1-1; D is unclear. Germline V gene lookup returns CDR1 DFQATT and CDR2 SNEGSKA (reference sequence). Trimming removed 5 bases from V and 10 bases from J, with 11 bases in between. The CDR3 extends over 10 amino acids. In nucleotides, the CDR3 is TGCAGTGCTCCCAGGTTCGGAGCTTTCTTT. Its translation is CSAPRFGAFF.

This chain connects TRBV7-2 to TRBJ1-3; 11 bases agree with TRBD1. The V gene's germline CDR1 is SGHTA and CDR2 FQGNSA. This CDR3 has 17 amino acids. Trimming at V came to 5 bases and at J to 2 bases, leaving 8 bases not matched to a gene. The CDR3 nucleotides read TGTGCCAGCAGCCCAAGGTTGGGACAGGGGGCTGGAAACACCATATATTTT. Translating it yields CASSPRLGQGAGNTIYF.

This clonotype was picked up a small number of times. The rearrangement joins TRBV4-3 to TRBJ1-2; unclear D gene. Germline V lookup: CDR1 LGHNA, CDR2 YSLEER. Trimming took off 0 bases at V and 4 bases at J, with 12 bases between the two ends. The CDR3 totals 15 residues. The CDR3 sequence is CASSQEGQMGYGYTF. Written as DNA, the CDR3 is TGCGCCAGCAGCCAAGAGGGCCAAATGGGCTATGGCTACACCTTC.

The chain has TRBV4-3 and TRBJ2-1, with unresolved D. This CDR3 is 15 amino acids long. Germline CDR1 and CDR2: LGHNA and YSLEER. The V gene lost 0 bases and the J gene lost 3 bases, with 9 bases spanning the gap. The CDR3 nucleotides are TGCGCCAGCAGCCAAGATTCGAGGAACTACAATGAGCAGTTCTTC. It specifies CASSQDSRNYNEQFF.

CDR3 bases: TGTGCCAGCAGCCCCCAGACTAGCGGGAGTCTCTATGAGCAGTACTTC. Translated: CASSPQTSGSLYEQYF. The genes are TRBV9 and TRBJ2-7; 12 bases fit TRBD2. V dropped 4 bases and J dropped 7; count of bases not matched to a gene: 12. From germline, CDR1 is SGDLS and CDR2 YYNGEE. This CDR3 is built from 16 residues. Full variable domain (missing parts from reference TRBV9 and TRBJ2-7): DSGVTQTPKHLITATGQRVTLRCSPRSGDLSVYWYQQSLDQGLQFLIQYYNGEERAKGNILERFSAQQFPDLHSELNLSSLELGDSALYFCASSPQTSGSLYEQYFGPGTRLTVT.

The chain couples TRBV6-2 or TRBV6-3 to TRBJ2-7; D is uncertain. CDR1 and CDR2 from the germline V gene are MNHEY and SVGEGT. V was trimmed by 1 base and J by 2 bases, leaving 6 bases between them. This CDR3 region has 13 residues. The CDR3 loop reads CASSYWSTYEQYF. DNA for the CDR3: TGTGCCAGCAGTTACTGGAGTACCTACGAGCAGTACTTC.

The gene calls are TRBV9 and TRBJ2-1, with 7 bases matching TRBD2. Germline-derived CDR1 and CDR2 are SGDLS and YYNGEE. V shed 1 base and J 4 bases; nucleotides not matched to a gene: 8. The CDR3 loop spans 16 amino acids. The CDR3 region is CASSVTGPSGYNEQFF. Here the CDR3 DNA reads TGTGCCAGCAGCGTAACCGGGCCTAGCGGTTACAATGAGCAGTTCTTC.